Presented here are 20 T cell receptor beta chains from one specimen sequenced in a study of beta chain features in type 1 diabetes. Of the isolated RNA, all was reverse transcribed, and so the sequenced material was expressed TCRB transcripts. The data were produced by immunoSEQ multiplex PCR, yet TCRdb's version contains in-frame clones alone and is incomplete. The table has some 900,000 clones, 17% seen once; the top ten hold about 0.02%. Sequencing used naive CD4+ T cells from blood. These receptors originate from a young woman in good health.

This sequence joins TRBV10-3 and TRBJ2-3, with TRBD2 matching over 7 bases. The CDR3 is made up of 14 amino acids. V lost 6 bases and J lost 3; bases outside the gene matches: 6. The germline gives CDR1 ENHRY, CDR2 SYGVKD. The CDR3 bases are TGTGCCATCAGAACCGGGAGGAGGACAGATACGCAGTATTTT. Residues: CAIRTGRRTDTQYF.

This chain's CDR3 is CASSGQGVTEAFF. As DNA, the CDR3 is TGTGCCAGCAGTGGTCAGGGGGTCACTGAAGCTTTCTTT. The rearrangement joins TRBV2 to TRBJ1-1, with 7 bases lining up with TRBD1. The CDR3 contains 13 residues. The junction had 3 bases not matched to a gene; V was cut back by 4 bases and J by 4 bases. From germline, CDR1 is SNHLY and CDR2 FYNNEI.

CDR3: CASRIYASGNTIYF. CDR3 DNA: TGTGCCAGCAGGATCTACGCCTCTGGAAACACCATATATTTT. The V gene is TRBV6-5, the J gene TRBJ1-3, with no clear D. The germline V gene encodes CDR1 MNHEY and CDR2 SVGAGI. The CDR3 loop spans 14 amino acids. V lost 6 bases to trimming and J lost 0 bases, with 9 bases between them.

The DNA for the CDR3 is TGTGCCAGCAGCTTAAGTCCAACAGGAGGCTACACCTTC. Its protein is CASSLSPTGGYTF. The chain has TRBV5-6 and TRBJ1-2; a possible D gene is TRBD1 (5 bases). The CDR3 totals 13 residues. The germline V and J ends were trimmed by 2 bases and 8 bases, with 13 bases remaining between them. CDR1 is SGHDT, CDR2 YYEEEE, per germline.

There are a few counts of this clone. CDR3 loop: CASSHRTELNTGELFF. The DNA of the CDR3 is TGCGCCAGCAGCCATAGAACAGAGCTGAACACCGGGGAGCTGTTTTTT. The chain carries TRBV4-1 and TRBJ2-2, with D unresolved. The CDR3 totals 16 residues. CDR1 MGHRA and CDR2 YSYEKL come from the germline V gene. V dropped 3 bases and J dropped 1 base, with 12 bases sitting between them.

This clone was seen only a few times. The sample has other DNA sequences that encode this CDR3 too. The rearrangement links TRBV29-1 to TRBJ2-3; D is ambiguous. From germline, CDR1 is SQVTM and CDR2 ANQGSEA. V lost 7 bases and J 0 bases, leaving 5 bases between the germline ends. This CDR3 contains 11 residues. The CDR3 sequence is CSGTSTDTQYF. CDR3 DNA: TGCAGCGGTACTAGCACAGATACGCAGTATTTT.

This clone has a handful of counts. The chain is built from TRBV18 and TRBJ2-7; 9 bases map to TRBD1. Losses at the gene ends were 2 bases for V and 3 bases for J; bases not matched to a gene: 5. The germline gives CDR1 KGHSH, CDR2 LQKENI. This CDR3 has 15 amino acids. The CDR3 region has the DNA TGTGCCAGCTCACCAGGACAGGGGACATACTACGAGCAGTACTTC. This translates into CASSPGQGTYYEQYF.

Of note for this clone: This sample also contains other DNA sequences that code for the same CDR3. This sequence joins TRBV5-1 and TRBJ2-7, with D perhaps matching TRBD1 or TRBD2 (5 bases each). The germline gives CDR1 SGHRS, CDR2 YFSETQ. This CDR3 is 13 amino acids long. V was cut by 4 bases and J by 3 bases, with 11 bases left in between. Here the CDR3 DNA reads TGCGCCAGCAGCCTGGGGACGGGCTACGAGCAGTACTTC. The encoded protein is CASSLGTGYEQYF.

This clone was observed a handful of times. The genes are TRBV20-1 and TRBJ2-7; D uncertain. CDR3 size: 11 residues. V was clipped by 1 base and J by 5 bases, with 6 bases between them. The germline gives CDR1 DFQATT, CDR2 SNEGSKA (reference sequence). The CDR3 protein is CSARVGNEQYF. The DNA of the CDR3 is TGCAGTGCTAGAGTCGGCAACGAGCAGTACTTC.

V and J are TRBV18 and TRBJ2-7; TRBD1 might be the D (6 bases). Germline V gene sequence: CDR1 KGHSH, CDR2 LQKENI. This CDR3 is built from 13 residues. V shed 2 bases and J shed 6 bases, with 11 bases lying between them. This CDR3 reads CASSPAGEGEQYF. CDR3 DNA: TGTGCCAGCTCACCAGCAGGGGAAGGCGAGCAGTACTTC.

This clone has a handful of counts. The V and J genes are TRBV6-5 and TRBJ2-3; D ambiguous. V was trimmed by 4 bases and J by 2 bases, leaving 7 bases between them. The length of the CDR3 is 13 residues. The germline CDR1 and CDR2 sequences are MNHEY and SVGAGI. The CDR3 DNA sequence: TGTGCCAGCAGTTTCGGGCTCACAGATACGCAGTATTTT. This translates into CASSFGLTDTQYF.

The chain has TRBV9 and TRBJ2-3, with TRBD1 identical over 9 bases. The V gene's germline CDR1 is SGDLS and CDR2 YYNGEE. The junction had 9 bases not matched to a gene; V was cut back by 4 bases and J by 6 bases. CDR3 length: 15 amino acids. CDR3 nucleotides: TGTGCCAGCAGCTCCGGGACAGGGAAAGGGGATACGCAGTATTTT. The encoded protein is CASSSGTGKGDTQYF.

On this clone: The identical CDR3 is also encoded by other nucleotide sequences in the sample. The V gene is TRBV29-1, the J gene TRBJ2-5; D uncertain. Per germline, CDR1 SQVTM and CDR2 ANQGSEA. The V and J ends lost 4 bases and 4 bases respectively, with 1 base between them. The CDR3 runs 9 residues. CDR3 protein: CSVGETQYF. In DNA, the CDR3 is TGCAGCGTTGGAGAGACCCAGTACTTC.

J is TRBJ2-4 and V is TRBV6-1, with 7 bases aligning to TRBD2. The CDR3 totals 14 residues. Germline V gene data show CDR1 as MNHNS and CDR2 as SASEGT. V was pared by 3 bases and J by 1 base, with 0 bases of the junction left unmatched. This chain's CDR3 is CASSDGGAKNIQYF. The CDR3 DNA is TGTGCCAGCAGTGACGGGGGGGCCAAAAACATTCAGTACTTC.

There are many counts of this clone. V usage is TRBV7-2 and J usage is TRBJ2-1; D remains unclear. V lost 1 base, J lost 5 bases, and 0 bases lay in between. The CDR3 is 11 residues long. Germline CDR1 SGHTA, CDR2 FQGNSA. CDR3 in amino acids: CASSLDNEQFF. The CDR3 nucleotides read TGTGCCAGCAGCTTAGACAATGAGCAGTTCTTC.

The CDR3 region is CASSEPGQMNTGELFF. The CDR3 region has the DNA TGTGCCAGCAGTGAACCTGGACAGATGAACACCGGGGAGCTGTTTTTT. The V call is TRBV25-1, the J call TRBJ2-2; tentative D call: TRBD1 (6 bases). Germline assignment: CDR1 MGHDK and CDR2 SYGVNS. V was cut by 2 bases and J by 1 base, with 11 bases left in between. CDR3 length: 16 amino acids. The whole variable domain, filled in from reference TRBV25-1 and TRBJ2-2, reads EADIYQTPRYLVIGTGKKITLECSQTMGHDKMYWYQQDPGMELHLIHYSYGVNSTEKGDLSSESTVSRIRTEHFPLTLESARPSHTSQYLCASSEPGQMNTGELFFGEGSRLTVL.

This rearrangement joins TRBV28 to TRBJ1-2, with D tentatively TRBD1 (6 bases). The ends were cut back, 6 bases at V and 8 bases at J, with 13 bases in the middle. The CDR3 totals 12 residues. The germline gives CDR1 MDHEN, CDR2 SYDVKM. The CDR3 loop is CASSPLTGGYTF. The CDR3 DNA follows: TGTGCCAGCAGCCCATTGACAGGCGGCTACACCTTC.

This clone was detected once. This chain links TRBV7-8 with TRBJ1-2; D is uncertain. This CDR3 contains 14 residues. Trimming cost V 2 bases and J 5 bases, with 12 bases left between them. The V gene's germline CDR1 is SGHVS and CDR2 FQNEAQ. The CDR3 is CASSLSNYPYGYTF. CDR3 DNA: TGTGCCAGCAGCTTATCAAACTACCCATATGGCTACACCTTC.

This clone was picked up a small number of times. The J gene is TRBJ2-7, the V gene TRBV9; 9 nucleotides align to TRBD2. The germline V gene encodes CDR1 SGDLS and CDR2 YYNGEE. The CDR3 runs 15 residues. V dropped 0 bases and J dropped 3; count of bases not matched to a gene: 4. CDR3 DNA sequence: TGTGCCAGCAGCGTAGATAGCGGGAGTATCTACGAGCAGTACTTC. It translates to CASSVDSGSIYEQYF.

The V call is TRBV11-2, the J call TRBJ2-1; D gene uncertain. With 8 bases removed from V and 3 bases from J, the gap between germline ends came to 17 bases. The V gene's germline CDR1 is SGHAT and CDR2 FQNNGV. CDR3 length: 15 residues. The CDR3 nucleotides are TGTGCCAGCTCCGCAGGAGAATGGAGCTACAATGAGCAGTTCTTC. Translating it yields CASSAGEWSYNEQFF.